What follows are 27 T cell receptor beta chains derived from one specimen sequenced in a study of siplizumab effects on memory and regulatory T cells. The repertoire was sequenced with immunoSEQ multiplex PCR; TCRdb's copy has only in-frame clones and lacks some. The sample has about 27,000 clones; 80% to 90% are singletons. The sample consisted of memory CD4+ T cells sorted from blood. All receptors derive from a human donor in good health.

A few counts support this clone. This sequence joins TRBV7-9 and TRBJ1-2; D is unclear. Germline CDR1 and CDR2: SEHNR and FQNEAQ (reference sequence). The CDR3 consists of 15 residues. Deletions cut 3 bases from V and 3 bases from J, with 14 bases between. The CDR3 sequence is CASSFSLSGHYGYTF. The CDR3 DNA sequence: TGTGCCAGCAGCTTCAGTCTTTCAGGCCACTATGGCTACACCTTC.

The chain uses TRBV2 and TRBJ1-4; 7 bases match TRBD1. The CDR3 is 14 residues long. Germline V CDR1 and CDR2: SNHLY, FYNNEI. V lost 5 bases and J lost 5; bases outside the gene matches: 5. This CDR3 reads CASSRQGGNEKLFF. The CDR3 DNA follows: TGTGCCAGCAGTCGACAGGGTGGAAATGAAAAACTGTTTTTT.

For the CDR3, the DNA is TGTGCCAGCAGGCGGAACACCGGGGAGCTGTTTTTT. Translating it yields CASRRNTGELFF. V and J are TRBV7-2 and TRBJ2-2; D remains ambiguous. V was trimmed by 6 bases and J by 1 base, leaving 3 bases between them. The CDR3 has 12 residues. Germline lookup yields CDR1 SGHTA and CDR2 FQGNSA.

The chain has TRBV2 and TRBJ2-7; D gene uncertain. CDR1 SNHLY and CDR2 FYNNEI come from the germline V gene. Trimming shortened V by 10 bases and J by 0 bases, and 10 bases separated the two germline ends. The CDR3 runs 12 residues. CDR3 sequence: CATSVNSYEQYF. In DNA, the CDR3 is TGTGCCACTTCTGTGAACTCCTACGAGCAGTACTTC.

The genes are TRBV5-1 and TRBJ2-2, with D hard to call. The CDR3 is 16 residues long. The V gene's germline CDR1 is SGHRS and CDR2 YFSETQ. Trimming removed 0 bases at V and 3 bases at J, with 12 bases between. The CDR3 region is CASSLVGKSYTGELFF. The CDR3 DNA reads TGCGCCAGCAGCTTGGTCGGTAAATCCTACACCGGGGAGCTGTTTTTT.

V gene TRBV6-1 combines with J gene TRBJ2-6, with D possibly matching TRBD1 (5 bases). The CDR3 is 15 amino acids. Germline CDR1 MNHNS, CDR2 SASEGT. V lost 6 bases and J 2 bases, leaving 11 bases between the germline ends. In nucleotides, the CDR3 is TGTGCCAGCAGATTACAGGAAACTGGGGCCAACGTCCTGACTTTC. This encodes CASRLQETGANVLTF.

The rearrangement joins TRBV19 to TRBJ1-5; tentatively, D is TRBD1 (6 bases). The germline V and J ends were trimmed by 2 bases and 1 base, with 9 bases remaining between them. Per the germline V gene, CDR1 is LNHDA and CDR2 is SQIVND (reference sequence). The CDR3 spans 15 residues. The CDR3: CASSITGISNQPQHF. In DNA form, the CDR3 reads TGTGCCAGTAGTATAACAGGGATAAGCAATCAGCCCCAGCATTTT.

As DNA, the CDR3 is TGTGCCAGCAAGGACAGGGCGGACACCGGGGAGCTGTTTTTT. The encoded protein is CASKDRADTGELFF. The chain employs TRBV19 and TRBJ2-2; 8 bases agree with TRBD1. Germline trimming cut 9 bases from V and 3 bases from J; bases unmatched to any gene: 6. Germline CDR1 and CDR2: LNHDA and SQIVND (reference sequence). This CDR3 spans 14 amino acids.

The chain uses TRBV11-3 and TRBJ2-3, with D unclear. Germline V gene sequence: CDR1 SGHNT, CDR2 YENEEA. Trimming pared 5 bases from V and 2 bases from J, leaving 11 bases between. This CDR3 has 14 amino acids. DNA of the CDR3: TGTGCCAGCAGCATCCCAGTCTTCACAGATACGCAGTATTTT. It yields the protein CASSIPVFTDTQYF.

The rearrangement uses TRBV7-3 and TRBJ2-3; no definite D call. V was cut by 5 bases and J by 5 bases, with 8 bases left in between. The CDR3 spans 12 residues. Germline-derived CDR1 and CDR2 are SGHTA and FQGTGA. CDR3 nucleotide sequence: TGTGCCAGCAGCCGGGCCAGAGATACGCAGTATTTT. Protein: CASSRARDTQYF. The complete variable domain, with remaining parts taken from reference TRBV7-3 and TRBJ2-3, reads GAGVSQTPSNKVTEKGKYVELRCDPISGHTALYWYRQSLGQGPEFLIYFQGTGAADDSGLPNDRFFAVRPEGSVSTLKIQRTERGDSAVYLCASSRARDTQYFGPGTRLTVL.

The rearrangement joins TRBV27 to TRBJ1-5; D unclear. V lost 5 bases and J 3 bases, leaving 11 bases between the germline ends. This CDR3 spans 14 amino acids. Germline loops: CDR1 MNHEY, CDR2 SMNVEV (reference sequence). The chain's CDR3 is CASSGSRDNQPQHF. CDR3 sequence (DNA): TGTGCCAGCAGTGGCTCTAGAGACAATCAGCCCCAGCATTTT.

The sample holds one count of this clone. The CDR3 is CASSSTQGAEGYTF. The CDR3 DNA reads TGTGCCAGCAGTTCGACTCAGGGGGCTGAGGGCTACACCTTC. J is TRBJ1-2 and V is TRBV6-6, with TRBD1 identical over 8 bases. Per the germline V gene, CDR1 is MNHNY and CDR2 is SVGAGI (reference sequence). Losses at the gene ends were 4 bases for V and 8 bases for J; bases not matched to a gene: 9. The CDR3 has 14 amino acids.

V usage is TRBV30 and J usage is TRBJ1-5; weak D call: TRBD1 (5 bases). This CDR3 region has 15 residues. Trimming shortened V by 1 base and J by 2 bases, and 12 bases separated the two germline ends. Germline CDR1 reads GTSNPN; CDR2 reads SVGIG (reference sequence). The CDR3 bases are TGTGCCTGGAGTGGGGGGTGGGGCGGCAATCAGCCCCAGCATTTT. It specifies CAWSGGWGGNQPQHF.

The chain recombines TRBV6-1 with TRBJ2-2, with 7 positions matching TRBD1. The CDR3 totals 14 residues. The trim removed 7 bases at V and 1 base at J, leaving 3 bases unmatched. Germline CDR1 reads MNHNS; CDR2 reads SASEGT. The CDR3 spells CASTRDRNTGELFF. CDR3 in DNA: TGTGCCAGCACCCGGGACAGGAACACCGGGGAGCTGTTTTTT.

The chain combines TRBV7-8 with TRBJ1-3; 8 nucleotides agree with TRBD1. This CDR3 is built from 19 residues. Germline V gene lookup returns CDR1 SGHVS and CDR2 FQNEAQ. Losses at the gene ends were 0 bases for V and 7 bases for J; bases not matched to a gene: 17. This CDR3 is CASSLAYPGQGVDSNTIYF. The CDR3 coding sequence is TGTGCCAGCAGCTTAGCTTACCCTGGACAGGGCGTGGACAGTAACACCATATATTTT.

The rearrangement joins TRBV11-3 to TRBJ2-1; tentatively, D is TRBD2 (8 bases). Germline V gene sequence: CDR1 SGHNT, CDR2 YENEEA. Trimming left V 6 bases short and J 3 bases short, with 15 bases between. The CDR3 covers 15 residues. CDR3 DNA sequence: TGTGCCAGCAGACAGGGGACTAGAATCTACAATGAGCAGTTCTTC. As protein: CASRQGTRIYNEQFF.

The chain's CDR3 is CASSLVGPGELFF. The CDR3 DNA follows: TGCGCCAGCAGCTTGGTGGGTCCCGGGGAGCTGTTTTTT. The chain links TRBV5-1 to TRBJ2-2; D is ambiguous. V gave up 0 bases and J gave up 6 bases, with 6 bases separating them. CDR1 SGHRS and CDR2 YFSETQ come from the germline V gene. This CDR3 comprises 13 residues.

The chain is built from TRBV11-3 and TRBJ2-1, with 11 bases lining up with TRBD2. Germline assignment: CDR1 SGHNT and CDR2 YENEEA. This CDR3 is built from 13 residues. Germline trimming cut 7 bases from V and 10 bases from J; bases unmatched to any gene: 6. The CDR3 DNA sequence: TGTGCCAGCACCCCTCGGACTAGCGGGGAGCAGTTCTTC. Its protein is CASTPRTSGEQFF.

V is TRBV19 and J is TRBJ2-7, with D possibly being TRBD1 or TRBD2 (6 bases each). This CDR3 comprises 16 residues. CDR1 LNHDA and CDR2 SQIVND come from the germline V gene (reference sequence). Deletions cut 1 base from V and 2 bases from J, with 15 bases between. This CDR3 reads CASSIVGGTRTYEQYF. In DNA form, the CDR3 reads TGTGCCAGTAGTATAGTCGGAGGGACACGCACCTACGAGCAGTACTTC.

The chain carries TRBV5-6 and TRBJ1-4, with TRBD1 matching 8 bases. Germline CDR1 SGHDT, CDR2 YYEEEE. V gave up 3 bases and J gave up 6 bases; unmatched junction bases: 4. The CDR3 contains 14 residues. CDR3 protein: CASSSTGDDEKLFF. CDR3 DNA sequence: TGTGCCAGCAGCTCGACAGGGGATGATGAAAAACTGTTTTTT.

The gene calls are TRBV7-2 and TRBJ2-7, with TRBD1 as a possible D gene (6 bases). Germline CDR1 SGHTA, CDR2 FQGNSA. CDR3 length equals 15 residues. V lost 1 base and J lost 1, with 11 bases in between. The CDR3 DNA sequence: TGTGCCAGCAGCTTAGGTCACAGGGATTCCTACGAGCAGTACTTC. The encoded protein is CASSLGHRDSYEQYF.

The chain joins TRBV30 to TRBJ2-7; D is unresolved. The ends were cut back, 5 bases at V and 6 bases at J, with 8 bases in the middle. In germline, CDR1 is GTSNPN, CDR2 SVGIG (reference sequence). CDR3 length equals 10 residues. CDR3 DNA sequence: TGTGCCTGGGGTTTGAGCGAGCAGTACTTC. Translated: CAWGLSEQYF.

The chain combines TRBV14 with TRBJ2-1, with D uncertain. The CDR3 extends over 13 amino acids. The V gene lost 0 bases and the J gene lost 9 bases, with 9 bases spanning the gap. From germline, CDR1 is SGHDN and CDR2 FVKESK. CDR3 DNA: TGTGCCAGCAGCCAAGATCGAATAACTGAGCAGTTCTTC. It translates to CASSQDRITEQFF.

This clone has only a few counts. The J gene is TRBJ2-4, the V gene TRBV5-1; D not resolved. Between the trimmed V and J ends, which lost 0 bases and 0 bases, there was a span of 7 bases. Germline CDR1 reads SGHRS; CDR2 reads YFSETQ. This CDR3 region has 15 residues. The CDR3 here is CASSLDGSAKNIQYF. In nucleotides, the CDR3 is TGCGCCAGCAGCTTGGATGGCTCAGCCAAAAACATTCAGTACTTC.

This clone was picked up one time. The genes are TRBV11-2 and TRBJ2-3, with a tentative D call TRBD2 (6 bases). The CDR3 covers 15 residues. Germline CDR1 SGHAT, CDR2 FQNNGV. Trimming shortened V by 0 bases and J by 3 bases, and 10 bases separated the two germline ends. The CDR3 nucleotides are TGTGCCAGCAGCTTAGATCGGACTACTACAGATACGCAGTATTTT. It codes for CASSLDRTTTDTQYF. Full variable domain (missing parts from reference TRBV11-2 and TRBJ2-3): EAGVAQSPRYKIIEKRQSVAFWCNPISGHATLYWYQQILGQGPKLLIQFQNNGVVDDSQLPKDRFSAERLKGVDSTLKIQPAKLEDSAVYLCASSLDRTTTDTQYFGPGTRLTVL.

This clone was observed once. Mismatch with germline at one junction end may stem from a read error. CDR3 DNA sequence: TGTGCCGGCAGCTTCGGACAGGACCAAGAGACCCAGTACTTC. This encodes CAGSFGQDQETQYF. J is TRBJ2-5 and V is TRBV5-4, with 7 bases aligning to TRBD1. Per germline, CDR1 SGHNT and CDR2 YYREEE (reference sequence). The CDR3 covers 14 residues.

The sample holds one count of this clone. The chain uses TRBV18 and TRBJ1-1; perhaps TRBD1 as D (6 bases). V lost 3 bases and J lost 2, with 13 bases in between. Germline loops: CDR1 KGHSH, CDR2 LQKENI. The length of the CDR3 is 15 residues. The CDR3 loop reads CASSPNHGGNTEAFF. The CDR3, as DNA: TGTGCCAGCTCACCGAACCACGGGGGCAACACTGAAGCTTTCTTT.